This TCR beta chain was identified in a study of CD8+ T cells in alopecia areata (dated 2018 in TCRdb). In the study overall: The study used high-throughput TCRbeta sequencing to examine T cell clonal expansion in alopecia areata, in both the C3H/HeJ mouse model and human patients. Amplification of TCRbeta CDR3 regions was done by immunoSEQ multiplex PCR using 35 Vbeta forward primers and 13 Jbeta reverse primers. Clonality in the scalp was compared among normal scalp (n=4), patchy alopecia areata scalp (n=8), and alopecia totalis/universalis scalp (n=8). Scalp tissue and sorted CD4+ and CD8+ peripheral blood T cells from patchy and totalis/universalis alopecia areata patients and from healthy controls were covered by human TCRbeta sequencing. RNA was obtained with the PAXgene miRNA kit for fixed scalp, the miRNeasy kit for PBMCs, and the RNeasy kit for mouse skin.

PBMCs were isolated by density centrifugation and stained for CD3, CD4 and CD8, and CD4+ and CD8+ T cells were sorted on a FACSAria. Scalp biopsies and blood samples were provided by unaffected controls. A word on this clone: This clone's antigen is unknown. Base qualities are not at hand, and no much larger clone is one base apart.

The library was produced with the immunoSEQ multiplex PCR assay. RNA was extracted from all samples and reverse transcribed into cDNA, which served as template for TCR sequencing. First-strand cDNA was synthesized using SuperScript III with a 2:1 mix of oligo-dT and random hexamers. A synthetic immune receptor repertoire was used to gauge amplification bias, and whatever bias remained was removed computationally. The original methods were these. Raw reads were preprocessed to remove errors, and CDR3 was defined by IMGT conventions from the conserved cysteine to phenylalanine. Clonality was computed by normalizing Shannon entropy by log2 of the number of productive unique TCRs and subtracting the result from 1. Scalp TCRbeta sequences were cross-referenced with sorted blood CD4 and CD8 repertoires so that the CD4 or CD8 identity of scalp clones could be inferred. This immuneACCESS table, as held by TCRdb, lists in-frame sequences with V and J called but not all clones. Of the missing ones, under half trace to an unresolved V gene in checked studies; the others have no known cause. That table is the source of V, J and clone size, and D and trimming were worked out from the DNA. The sample has 150,000 to 200,000 clones on record, approximately 60% of them singletons. Less than 5% of the sample lies in the top ten.

Beyond this particular receptor, the publication reports: Shared TCR sequences between patients were less evident than in mice, which may be partly attributable to HLA diversity in the patient population. Resident alphabeta T cells in normal human skin are also sequenced, complicating scalp TCR repertoire analysis, unlike mouse skin dominated by gammadelta T cells. Higher clonality and more expanded CD8+ clones were observed in lesional scalp than in normal scalp, particularly in alopecia totalis/universalis, a finding suggestive of antigenic drive.

Relative to germline, V is 6 bases shorter and J is 6 bases shorter, with 10 bases between their ends. Taken from cysteine to phenylalanine, the CDR3 has 12 residues. Of all the DNA, just the CDR3 is kept, 36 bases in frame from base 1. Sequences PRHDT (CDR1) and FYEKMQ (CDR2) are obtained from the germline V gene (reference sequence). The clonotype was recovered from a human donor in good health. The V and J genes are TRBV13 and TRBJ2-3, with the D gene not clear enough to name. Sequenced: CD4+ T cells sorted from blood. The nucleotides read TGTGCCAGCAGTGAGACATTGGATACGCAGTATTTT. Translation gives CASSETLDTQYF.